There are a few counts of the clone carrying this TCR beta chain. Its antigen remains unidentified. The data derive from a study of T-cell memory formation after mild COVID-19. About the study: There were largely donor-specific TCR clusters.

Study-wide results and caveats: Several responding clones turned up in pre-infection memory, indicating that cross-reactive memory may have taken part. Researchers could not confirm that second-wave clones peaking on day 37 targeted SARS-CoV-2.

TCRdb recomputed calls from the 5' RACE reads with MiXCR, one row per CDR3 protein. The sample records over 450,000 distinct CDR3 sequences, about 20% being singletons. In germline, CDR1 is SGHVS, CDR2 FNYEAQ. The CDR3 sequence is 17 residues long. V lost 0 bases, J lost 1 base, and 5 bases stayed unmatched. The chain carries TRBV7-6 and TRBJ2-2, with 7 bases identical to TRBD1. The receptor's source is an adult woman who had mild COVID-19 (a few samples of this study predate the infection). Cell type and time point are not known. Sequencing input: PBMCs or a T cell subset sorted from them (not recorded which). The CDR3 nucleotides read TGTGCCAGCAGCTTAGCGGTAGGGGGCTGGAACACCGGGGAGCTGTTTTTT. Translated, it gives CASSLAVGGWNTGELFF.